Listed below are T cell receptor beta chains from one sample, sequenced in a study of graft-versus-host responses after intestinal transplantation. Sequencing used immunoSEQ multiplex PCR; TCRdb keeps in-frame clones, though not all of them. The sample lists more than 9,500 clones; 60% to 75% were seen once. The sample in question was ileum tissue, obtained less than 150 days after intestinal transplantation. All receptors come from a human patient who received an intestinal transplant, so some T cells may come from the graft donor. Both conserved end residues are part of each CDR3. Each record gives: clone size, J gene, V gene, D gene, CDR3 protein, CDR3 DNA. D genes are given only for firm matches. Not all rows give a size; the values are once, few, many and, for expanded clones, a class.

>-|TRBJ1-5|TRBV6-1|-
CASTAVLYASQHF
TGTGCCAGCACTGCGGTTTTGTATGCGTCCCAGCATTTT
>-|TRBJ1-2|TRBV10-2|TRBD1
CASSGGQGVSGYTF
TGCGCCAGCAGTGGGGGACAGGGGGTCTCAGGCTACACCTTC
>-|TRBJ2-2|TRBV6-5|-
CASSSQFYTGELFF
TGTGCCAGCAGTTCCCAGTTCTACACCGGGGAGCTGTTTTTT
>-|TRBJ2-5|TRBV2|TRBD1
CASVGDRGHGETQYF
TGTGCCAGCGTAGGAGACAGGGGGCATGGGGAGACCCAGTACTTC
>-|TRBJ2-7|TRBV7-2|-
CASSSTGSYEQYF
TGTGCCAGCAGCTCGACAGGTTCCTACGAGCAGTACTTC
>-|TRBJ1-4|TRBV4-2|-
CASSQDTAGWGEKLFF
TGTGCCAGCAGCCAAGATACGGCGGGGTGGGGTGAAAAACTGTTTTTT
>-|TRBJ2-7|TRBV4-1|-
CASSQAFTGGYEQYF
TGCGCCAGCAGCCAAGCTTTTACAGGCGGCTACGAGCAGTACTTC
>few|TRBJ1-5|TRBV5-1|-
CASSLEGGNQPQHF
TGCGCCAGCAGCTTGGAAGGGGGCAATCAGCCCCAGCATTTT
>-|TRBJ2-4|TRBV5-6|TRBD2
CASSGGGFSDKNIQYF
TGTGCCAGCTCCGGGGGGGGCTTTTCGGACAAAAACATTCAGTACTTC
>few|TRBJ2-1|TRBV5-1|TRBD2
CASSLLAGVGNEQFF
TGCGCCAGCAGCTTACTGGCGGGGGTGGGGAATGAGCAGTTCTTC
>once|TRBJ2-7|TRBV5-1|-
CASSLGHDGGEQYF
TGCGCCAGCAGCTTGGGTCACGACGGAGGCGAGCAGTACTTC
>-|TRBJ2-3|TRBV11-3|TRBD1
CASSPPWDSSTDTQYF
TGTGCCAGCAGCCCCCCGTGGGACAGCTCCACAGATACGCAGTATTTT
>-|TRBJ1-4|TRBV6-6|-
CASSYSKGRAGEKLFF
TGTGCCAGCAGTTACTCGAAGGGCAGGGCGGGGGAAAAACTGTTTTTT
>-|TRBJ2-2|TRBV4-1|-
CASAASNTGELFF
TGCGCCAGCGCGGCGTCAAACACCGGGGAGCTGTTTTTT
>once|TRBJ2-2|TRBV2|-
CASSKVLGASTGELFF
TGTGCCAGCAGTAAAGTTTTGGGCGCGAGCACCGGGGAGCTGTTTTTT
>-|TRBJ2-5|TRBV6-1|-
CASSTLFRETQYF
TGTGCCAGCAGTACCCTTTTCCGGGAGACCCAGTACTTC
>-|TRBJ2-3|TRBV7-9|-
CASSLSLADTQYF
TGTGCCAGCAGCTTAAGTTTAGCAGATACGCAGTATTTT
>-|TRBJ1-1|TRBV2|TRBD1
CASSTGQGREAFF
TGTGCCAGCAGCACGGGACAGGGACGTGAAGCTTTCTTT
>-|TRBJ2-5|TRBV11-2|TRBD2
CASSSSGLAAETQYF
TGTGCCAGCAGCTCCTCCGGACTAGCGGCGGAGACCCAGTACTTC
>-|TRBJ2-3|TRBV9|-
CASSHSTDTQYF
TGTGCCAGCAGCCATAGCACAGATACGCAGTATTTT
>-|TRBJ1-3|TRBV7-9|TRBD1
CASSYLTGERNTIYF
TGTGCCAGCAGCTACCTCACAGGGGAAAGGAACACCATATATTTT
>-|TRBJ2-1|TRBV9|TRBD2
CASSVASGSHNEQFF
TGTGCCAGCAGCGTAGCTAGCGGGAGCCACAATGAGCAGTTCTTC
>-|TRBJ2-5|TRBV7-2|TRBD2
CASSLGTSGGQETQYF
TGTGCCAGCAGCTTGGGGACTAGCGGGGGACAAGAGACCCAGTACTTC
>-|TRBJ2-5|TRBV27|TRBD2
CASSLEPGGGGTQYF
TGTGCCAGCAGTCTAGAACCTGGGGGGGGAGGGACCCAGTACTTC
>-|TRBJ2-7|TRBV28|TRBD1
CASSLSGTGWCEQYF
TGTGCCAGCAGTTTATCCGGGACAGGGTGGTGCGAGCAGTACTTC
>-|TRBJ1-5|TRBV9|-
CASSTSGGNQPQHF
TGTGCCAGCAGTACTTCCGGGGGCAATCAGCCCCAGCATTTT
>-|TRBJ2-1|TRBV9|TRBD1
CASSPGQGANEQFF
TGTGCCAGCAGCCCCGGACAGGGGGCCAATGAGCAGTTCTTC
>-|TRBJ2-7|TRBV7-9|-
CASSDSTVSYEQYF
TGTGCCAGCAGCGACTCGACAGTCTCCTACGAGCAGTACTTC
>-|TRBJ2-3|TRBV7-8|TRBD2
CASSLTSGRVADTQYF
TGTGCCAGCAGCTTGACTAGCGGGAGGGTGGCAGATACGCAGTATTTT